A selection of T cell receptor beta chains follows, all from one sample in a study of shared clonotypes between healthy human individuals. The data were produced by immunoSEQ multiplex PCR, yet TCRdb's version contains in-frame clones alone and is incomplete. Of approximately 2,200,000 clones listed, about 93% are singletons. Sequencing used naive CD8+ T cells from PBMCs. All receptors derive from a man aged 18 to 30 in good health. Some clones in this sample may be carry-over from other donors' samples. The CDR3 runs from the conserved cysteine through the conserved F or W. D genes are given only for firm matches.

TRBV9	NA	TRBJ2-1	CASSPGGGKFDEQFF	TGTGCCAGCAGCCCTGGTGGCGGGAAGTTCGATGAGCAGTTCTTC
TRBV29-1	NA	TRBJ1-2	CSVSAWEVANYGYTF	TGCAGCGTTTCCGCTTGGGAGGTCGCTAACTATGGCTACACCTTC
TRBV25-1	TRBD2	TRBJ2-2	CATRGLAGPYTGELFF	TGTGCCACCAGAGGACTAGCGGGACCCTACACCGGGGAGCTGTTTTTT
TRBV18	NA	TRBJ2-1	CASSPPFSDNEQFF	TGTGCCAGCTCACCACCTTTCTCGGACAATGAGCAGTTCTTC
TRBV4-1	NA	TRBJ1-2	CASSQDPGQAYGYTF	TGCGCCAGCAGCCAAGATCCTGGGCAGGCCTATGGCTACACCTTC
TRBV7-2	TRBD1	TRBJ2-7	CASSLMTGGYEQYF	TGTGCCAGCAGCTTGATGACAGGGGGCTACGAGCAGTACTTC
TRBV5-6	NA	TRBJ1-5	CASSLGGGQPQHF	TGTGCCAGCAGCTTGGGGGGCGGACAGCCCCAGCATTTT
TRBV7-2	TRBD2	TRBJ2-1	CASSIIAGGPHNEQFF	TGTGCCAGCAGCATCATAGCGGGAGGGCCTCACAATGAGCAGTTCTTC
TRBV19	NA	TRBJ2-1	CASSRRGNYNEQFF	TGTGCCAGTAGTAGGCGAGGGAACTACAATGAGCAGTTCTTC
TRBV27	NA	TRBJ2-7	CASSSTFGNYEQYF	TGTGCCAGCAGTTCCACCTTCGGCAACTACGAGCAGTACTTC